This T cell receptor beta chain emerged from a study of control samples from healthy donors and cancer patients. Sequencing used immunoSEQ multiplex PCR; TCRdb keeps in-frame clones, though not all of them. The sample consists of 210,000 or so clones, approximately 91% of them appearing once. V gave up 1 base and J gave up 0 bases, with 10 bases separating them. CDR3 length equals 16 residues. Germline-derived CDR1 and CDR2 are SGHDN and FVKESK. The V and J genes are TRBV14 and TRBJ2-1, with D unresolved. The sequence came from a man aged 25 to 45 in good health. Source material: blood. This chain's CDR3 is CASSQGPRSSYNEQFF. DNA of the CDR3: TGTGCCAGCAGCCAAGGGCCCCGGAGCTCCTACAATGAGCAGTTCTTC.